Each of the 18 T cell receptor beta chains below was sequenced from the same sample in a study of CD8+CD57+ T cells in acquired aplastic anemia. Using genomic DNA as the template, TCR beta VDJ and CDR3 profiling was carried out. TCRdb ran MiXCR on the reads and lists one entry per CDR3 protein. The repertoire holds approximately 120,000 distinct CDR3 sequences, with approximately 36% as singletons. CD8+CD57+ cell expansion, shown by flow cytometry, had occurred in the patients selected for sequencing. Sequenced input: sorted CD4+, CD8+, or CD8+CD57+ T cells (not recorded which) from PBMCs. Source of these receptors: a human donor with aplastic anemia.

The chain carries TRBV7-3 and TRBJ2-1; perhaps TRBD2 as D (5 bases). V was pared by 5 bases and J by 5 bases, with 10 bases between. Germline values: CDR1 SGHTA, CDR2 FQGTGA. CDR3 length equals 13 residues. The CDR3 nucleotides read TGTGCCAGCAGCCAAACTAGTGACAATGAGCAGTTCTTC. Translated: CASSQTSDNEQFF. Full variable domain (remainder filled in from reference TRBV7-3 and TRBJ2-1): GAGVSQTPSNKVTEKGKYVELRCDPISGHTALYWYRQSLGQGPEFLIYFQGTGAADDSGLPNDRFFAVRPEGSVSTLKIQRTERGDSAVYLCASSQTSDNEQFFGPGTRLTVL.

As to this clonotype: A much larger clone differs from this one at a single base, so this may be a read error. The CDR3 bases are TGTGCCAGCAGCTCACACTACAATGAGCAGTTCTTC. Amino acids: CASSSHYNEQFF. V usage is TRBV7-3 and J usage is TRBJ2-1; D unresolved. Germline CDR1 SGHTA, CDR2 FQGTGA. This CDR3 spans 12 amino acids. V gave up 4 bases and J gave up 3 bases, with 4 bases separating them. Filled out from reference TRBV7-3 and TRBJ2-1, the complete variable domain reads GAGVSQTPSNKVTEKGKYVELRCDPISGHTALYWYRQSLGQGPEFLIYFQGTGAADDSGLPNDRFFAVRPEGSVSTLKIQRTERGDSAVYLCASSSHYNEQFFGPGTRLTVL.

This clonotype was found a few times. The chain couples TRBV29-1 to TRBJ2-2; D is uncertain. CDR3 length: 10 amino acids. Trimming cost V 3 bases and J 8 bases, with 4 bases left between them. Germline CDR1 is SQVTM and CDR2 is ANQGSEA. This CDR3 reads CSVDVGELFF. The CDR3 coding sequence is TGCAGCGTTGATGTGGGGGAGCTGTTTTTT.

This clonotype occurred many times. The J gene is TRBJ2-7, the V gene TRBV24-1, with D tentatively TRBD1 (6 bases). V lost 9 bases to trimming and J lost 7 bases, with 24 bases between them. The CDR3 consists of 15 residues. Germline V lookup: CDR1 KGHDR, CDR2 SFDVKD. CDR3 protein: CATAKGPRQDGEQYV. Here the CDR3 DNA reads TGTGCCACCGCGAAGGGGCCTAGACAGGATGGGGAGCAGTACGTC.

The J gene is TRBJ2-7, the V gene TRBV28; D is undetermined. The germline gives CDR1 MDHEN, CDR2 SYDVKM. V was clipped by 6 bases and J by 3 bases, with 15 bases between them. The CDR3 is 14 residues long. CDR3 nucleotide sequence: TGTGCCAGCAGATTCCCCCACGGTGACTACGAGCAGTACTTC. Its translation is CASRFPHGDYEQYF.

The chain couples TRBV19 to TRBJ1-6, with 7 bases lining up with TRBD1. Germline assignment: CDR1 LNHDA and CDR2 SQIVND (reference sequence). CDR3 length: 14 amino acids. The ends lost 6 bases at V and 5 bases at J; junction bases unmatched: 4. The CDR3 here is CASRTTGHNSPLHF. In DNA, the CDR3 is TGTGCCAGTAGAACGACAGGGCATAATTCACCCCTCCACTTT.

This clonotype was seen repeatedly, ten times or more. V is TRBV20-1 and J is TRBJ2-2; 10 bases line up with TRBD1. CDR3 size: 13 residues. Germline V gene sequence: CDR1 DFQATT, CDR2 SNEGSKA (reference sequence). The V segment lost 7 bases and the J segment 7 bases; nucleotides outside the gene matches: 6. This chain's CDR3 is CSGRQGASGELFF. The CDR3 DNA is TGCAGTGGCCGACAGGGGGCGAGCGGGGAGCTGTTTTTT.

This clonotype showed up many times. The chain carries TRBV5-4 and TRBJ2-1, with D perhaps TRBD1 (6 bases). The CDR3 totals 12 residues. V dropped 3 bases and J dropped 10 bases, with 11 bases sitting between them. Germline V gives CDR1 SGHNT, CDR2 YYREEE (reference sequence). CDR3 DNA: TGTGCCAGCAGCTCAGGGGTCGGGGAGCAGTTCTTC. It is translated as CASSSGVGEQFF.

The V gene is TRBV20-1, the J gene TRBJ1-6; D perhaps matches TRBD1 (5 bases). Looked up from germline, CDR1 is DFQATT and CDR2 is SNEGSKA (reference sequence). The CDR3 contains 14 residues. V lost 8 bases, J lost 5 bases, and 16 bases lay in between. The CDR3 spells CSPEPGLNNSPLHF. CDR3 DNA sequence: TGCAGTCCTGAACCGGGACTCAATAATTCACCCCTCCACTTT.

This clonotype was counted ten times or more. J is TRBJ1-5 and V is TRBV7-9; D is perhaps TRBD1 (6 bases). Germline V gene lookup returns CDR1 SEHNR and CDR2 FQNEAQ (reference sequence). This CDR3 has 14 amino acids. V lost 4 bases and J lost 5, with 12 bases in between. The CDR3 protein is CASSSGAGDQPQHF. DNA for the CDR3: TGTGCCAGCAGCTCAGGGGCAGGGGATCAGCCCCAGCATTTT.

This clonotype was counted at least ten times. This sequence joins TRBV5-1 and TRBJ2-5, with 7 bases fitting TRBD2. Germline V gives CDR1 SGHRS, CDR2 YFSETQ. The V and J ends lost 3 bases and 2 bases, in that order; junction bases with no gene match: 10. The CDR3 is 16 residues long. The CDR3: CASSSPAPGLQETQYF. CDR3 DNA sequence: TGCGCCAGCAGCTCCCCGGCCCCGGGACTACAAGAGACCCAGTACTTC.

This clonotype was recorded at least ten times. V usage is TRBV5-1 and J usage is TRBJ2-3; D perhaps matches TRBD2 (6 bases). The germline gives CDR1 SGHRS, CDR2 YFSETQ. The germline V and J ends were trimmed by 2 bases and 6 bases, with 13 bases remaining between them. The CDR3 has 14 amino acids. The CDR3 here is CASSFGGYGDTQYF. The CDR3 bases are TGCGCCAGCAGCTTCGGGGGATATGGGGATACGCAGTATTTT.

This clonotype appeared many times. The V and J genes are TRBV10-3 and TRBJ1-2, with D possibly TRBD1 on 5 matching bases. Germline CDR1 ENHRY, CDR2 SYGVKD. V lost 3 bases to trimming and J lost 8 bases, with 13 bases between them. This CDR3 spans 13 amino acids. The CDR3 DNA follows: TGTGCCATCAGTGAAGTAGAGAGGGGCGGCTACACCTTC. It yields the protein CAISEVERGGYTF.

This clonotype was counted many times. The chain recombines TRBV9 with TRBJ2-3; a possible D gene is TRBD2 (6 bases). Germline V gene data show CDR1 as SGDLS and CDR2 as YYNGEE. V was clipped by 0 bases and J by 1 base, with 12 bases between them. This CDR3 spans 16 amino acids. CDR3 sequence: CASSVGGGEGTDTQYF. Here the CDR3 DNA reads TGTGCCAGCAGCGTAGGAGGAGGGGAAGGCACAGATACGCAGTATTTT. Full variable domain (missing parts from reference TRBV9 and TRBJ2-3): DSGVTQTPKHLITATGQRVTLRCSPRSGDLSVYWYQQSLDQGLQFLIQYYNGEERAKGNILERFSAQQFPDLHSELNLSSLELGDSALYFCASSVGGGEGTDTQYFGPGTRLTVL.

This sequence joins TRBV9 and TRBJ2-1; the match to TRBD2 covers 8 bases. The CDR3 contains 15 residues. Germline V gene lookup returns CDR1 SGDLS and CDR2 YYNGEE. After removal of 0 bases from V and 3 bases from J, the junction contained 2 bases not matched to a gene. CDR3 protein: CASSVVGGDYNEQFF. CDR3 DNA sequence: TGTGCCAGCAGCGTAGTCGGGGGGGACTACAATGAGCAGTTCTTC.

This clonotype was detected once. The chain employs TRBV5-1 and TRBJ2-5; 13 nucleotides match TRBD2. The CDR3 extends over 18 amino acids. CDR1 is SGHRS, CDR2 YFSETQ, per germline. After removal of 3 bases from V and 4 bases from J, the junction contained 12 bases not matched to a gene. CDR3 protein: CASSSQGLAGSHGETQYF. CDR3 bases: TGCGCCAGCAGCTCGCAGGGACTAGCGGGGAGTCACGGAGAGACCCAGTACTTC.

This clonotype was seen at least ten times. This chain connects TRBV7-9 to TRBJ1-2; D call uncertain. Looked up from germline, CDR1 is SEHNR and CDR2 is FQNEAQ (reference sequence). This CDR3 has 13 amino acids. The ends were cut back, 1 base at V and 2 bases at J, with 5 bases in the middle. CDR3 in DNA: TGTGCCAGCAGCTTAGTGGGGAACTATGGCTACACCTTC. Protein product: CASSLVGNYGYTF.

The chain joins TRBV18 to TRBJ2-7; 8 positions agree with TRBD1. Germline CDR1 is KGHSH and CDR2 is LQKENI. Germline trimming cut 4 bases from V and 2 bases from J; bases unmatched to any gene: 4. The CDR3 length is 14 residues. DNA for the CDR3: TGTGCCAGCTCACGGGACAGGAGCCCCTACGAGCAGTACTTC. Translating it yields CASSRDRSPYEQYF.